The following is a T cell receptor (beta chain) sequence with its context. This CDR3 is 15 amino acids long. With V trimmed by 6 bases and J by 2 bases, 6 bases remained unmatched. CDR1 and CDR2 from the germline V gene are SGHVS and FNYEAQ. The assay ran at deep level. TCRdb's table, derived via immunoSEQ multiplex PCR, lists solely in-frame clones and lacks some. Counted here are roughly 500,000 clones, more than 75% occurring once; the ten biggest clones make up roughly 13%. The data were taken from a study of shared clonotypes between healthy human individuals. The sequence derives from a woman between 35 and 50 years old in good health. Some clones in this sample may be carry-over from other donors' samples. Sequences were obtained from PBMCs. The chain uses TRBV7-6 and TRBJ2-1; TRBD2 aligns across 8 bases. CDR3 protein: CASRLIAGPYNEQFF. For the CDR3, the DNA is TGTGCCAGCAGACTAATAGCGGGACCCTACAATGAGCAGTTCTTC.